Reported below is one TCR beta chain. Its antigen is undetermined. The record originates from a study of cytomegalovirus exposure and HLA in healthy donors. About the research overall: The Caucasian-associated ancestry cluster contained approximately 81% of the approximately 410 genotyped donors.

60 Vbeta and 13 Jbeta primers were used in PCR. Only in-frame clones appear in the TCRdb table, and some are missing; sequencing was by immunoSEQ multiplex PCR. The sample shows 95,000 to 150,000 clones, 73% of them seen only once. Regarding the study as a whole: TCR beta V- and J-gene trimming was later associated with a missense DCLRE1C variant.

The specimen was PBMCs. This TCR was sampled from a middle-aged woman in good health and CMV-seronegative.

This CDR3 is CASTGSDEQFF. The CDR3 DNA reads TGTGCCAGCACCGGGAGCGATGAGCAGTTCTTC. The chain combines TRBV28 with TRBJ2-1, with D possibly matching TRBD2 (6 bases). The CDR3 is 11 amino acids. V lost 7 bases and J lost 8, with 9 bases in between. Germline CDR1 MDHEN, CDR2 SYDVKM.